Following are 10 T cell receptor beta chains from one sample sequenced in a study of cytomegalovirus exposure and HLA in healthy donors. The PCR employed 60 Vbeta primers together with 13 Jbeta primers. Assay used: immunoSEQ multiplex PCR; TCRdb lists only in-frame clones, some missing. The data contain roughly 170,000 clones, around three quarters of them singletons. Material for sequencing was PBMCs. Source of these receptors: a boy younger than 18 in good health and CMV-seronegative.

CDR3 DNA: TGCGCCAGCACCATGGCCCACACAGGGGGCCTAAGCGAGCAGTACTTC. Encoded protein: CASTMAHTGGLSEQYF. The chain joins TRBV4-3 to TRBJ2-7, with 9 bases aligning to TRBD1. Germline CDR1 reads LGHNA; CDR2 reads YSLEER. The CDR3 consists of 16 residues. With V trimmed by 7 bases and J by 6 bases, 16 bases remained unmatched.

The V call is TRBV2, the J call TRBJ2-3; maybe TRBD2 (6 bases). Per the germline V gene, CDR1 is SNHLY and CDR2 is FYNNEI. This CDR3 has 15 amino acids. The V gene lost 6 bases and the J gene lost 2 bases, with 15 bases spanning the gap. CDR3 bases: TGTGCCAGCAGGACAGCGGGTAGGAACACAGATACGCAGTATTTT. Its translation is CASRTAGRNTDTQYF.

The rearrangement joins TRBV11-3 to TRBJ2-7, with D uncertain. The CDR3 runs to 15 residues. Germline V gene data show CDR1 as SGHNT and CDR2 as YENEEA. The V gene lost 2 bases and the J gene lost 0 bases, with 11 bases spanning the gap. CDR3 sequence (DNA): TGTGCCAGCAGCTTAAGAGGCGAGAGCTCCTACGAGCAGTACTTC. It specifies CASSLRGESSYEQYF. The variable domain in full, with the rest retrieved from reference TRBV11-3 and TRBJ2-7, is EAGVVQSPRYKIIEKKQPVAFWCNPISGHNTLYWYLQNLGQGPELLIRYENEEAVDDSQLPKDRFSAERLKGVDSTLKIQPAELGDSAVYLCASSLRGESSYEQYFGPGTRLTVT.

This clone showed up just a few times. The CDR3 sequence: CASSVTFNTEAFF. The CDR3 region has the DNA TGTGCCAGCAGCGTCACTTTCAACACTGAAGCTTTCTTT. The rearrangement uses TRBV11-3 and TRBJ1-1; D not certain. From germline, CDR1 is SGHNT and CDR2 YENEEA. Trimming left V 5 bases short and J 2 bases short, with 9 bases between. The CDR3 sequence is 13 residues long.

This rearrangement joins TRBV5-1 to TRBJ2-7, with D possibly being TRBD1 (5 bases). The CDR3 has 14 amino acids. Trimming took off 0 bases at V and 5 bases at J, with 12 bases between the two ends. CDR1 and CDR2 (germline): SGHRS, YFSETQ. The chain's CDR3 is CASSLGDRFNEQYF. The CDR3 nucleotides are TGCGCCAGCAGCTTGGGAGACAGATTTAACGAGCAGTACTTC.

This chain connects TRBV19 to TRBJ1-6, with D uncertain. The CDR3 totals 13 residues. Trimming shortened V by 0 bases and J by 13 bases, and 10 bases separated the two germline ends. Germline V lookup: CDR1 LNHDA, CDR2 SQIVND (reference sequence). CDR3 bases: TGTGCCAGTAGTATAGACCTCCGGGATCCCCTCCACTTT. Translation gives CASSIDLRDPLHF.

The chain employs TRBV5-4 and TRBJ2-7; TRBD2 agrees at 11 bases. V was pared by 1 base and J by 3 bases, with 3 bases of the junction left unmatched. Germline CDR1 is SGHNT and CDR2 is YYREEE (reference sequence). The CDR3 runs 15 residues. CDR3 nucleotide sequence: TGTGCCAGCAGCTTGAAACTAGCGGGGGACTACGAGCAGTACTTC. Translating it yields CASSLKLAGDYEQYF.

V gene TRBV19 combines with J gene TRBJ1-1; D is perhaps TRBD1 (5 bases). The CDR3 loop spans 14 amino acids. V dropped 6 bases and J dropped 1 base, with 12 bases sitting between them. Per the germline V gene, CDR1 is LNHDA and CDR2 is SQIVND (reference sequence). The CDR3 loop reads CASSRQLSNTEAFF. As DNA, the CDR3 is TGTGCCAGTAGCCGACAGCTGTCGAACACTGAAGCTTTCTTT.

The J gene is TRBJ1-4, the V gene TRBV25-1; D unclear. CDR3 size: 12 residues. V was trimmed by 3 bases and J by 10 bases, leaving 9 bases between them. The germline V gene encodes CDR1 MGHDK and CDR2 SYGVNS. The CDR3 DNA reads TGTGCCAGCAGTGATGTAAGGAGAAAACTGTTTTTT. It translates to CASSDVRRKLFF.

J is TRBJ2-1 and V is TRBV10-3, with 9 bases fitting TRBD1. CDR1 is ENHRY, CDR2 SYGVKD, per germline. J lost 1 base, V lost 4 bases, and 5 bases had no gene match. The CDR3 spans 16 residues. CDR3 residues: CAISGDRAVSYNEQFF. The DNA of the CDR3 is TGTGCCATCAGTGGGGACAGGGCGGTTTCCTACAATGAGCAGTTCTTC.